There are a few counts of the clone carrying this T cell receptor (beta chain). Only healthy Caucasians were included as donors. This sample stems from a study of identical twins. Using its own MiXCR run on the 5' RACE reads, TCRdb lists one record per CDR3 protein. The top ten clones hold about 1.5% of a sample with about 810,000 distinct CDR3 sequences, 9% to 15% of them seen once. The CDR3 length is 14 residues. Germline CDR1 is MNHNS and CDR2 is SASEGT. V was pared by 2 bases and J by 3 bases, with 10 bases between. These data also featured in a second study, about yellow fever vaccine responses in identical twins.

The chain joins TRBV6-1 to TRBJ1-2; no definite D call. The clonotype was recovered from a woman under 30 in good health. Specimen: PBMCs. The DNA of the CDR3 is TGTGCCAGCAGTGAACGTTACACGGACTATGGCTACACCTTC. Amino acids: CASSERYTDYGYTF.